This TCR beta chain was profiled in a study of CD8+CD57+ T cells in acquired aplastic anemia. This CDR3 has 16 amino acids. The germline V gene has CDR1 MGHDK and CDR2 SYGVNS. This clonotype was picked up one time. It was genomic DNA that served as the template for profiling TCR beta VDJ and CDR3. TCRdb recomputed calls from the reads with MiXCR, one row per CDR3 protein. The sample lists 100,000 to 150,000 distinct CDR3 sequences, 40% to 45% seen once, with 8% to 8.5% in the top ten. Sample: sorted CD4+, CD8+, or CD8+CD57+ T cells (not recorded which) from PBMCs. The chain uses TRBV25-1 and TRBJ2-7, with D possibly being TRBD1 (6 bases). This clonotype was sampled from a human donor in good health, serving as a control. CDR3 region: CAVPASTLGQPTEQYF. For the CDR3, the DNA is TGTGCGGTGCCAGCATCTACTTTAGGACAGCCTACCGAGCAGTACTTC.